Below, 8 T cell receptor beta chains from the same sample are listed, as sequenced in a study of brain T cells in children with intractable seizures. This table comes from immunoSEQ multiplex PCR, and its TCRdb copy is limited to in-frame clones, with some not included. The sample comprises 95,000 to 120,000 clones, 94% of which are singletons, and approximately 3.9% rests with the top ten. The sequences come from peripheral blood, collected at surgery. The source is a boy less than two years old with hemimegalencephaly and intractable seizures.

The gene calls are TRBV28 and TRBJ1-1; D is perhaps TRBD1 (5 bases). The CDR3 is 10 amino acids. V lost 8 bases, J lost 8 bases, and 9 bases lay in between. Germline CDR1 reads MDHEN; CDR2 reads SYDVKM. CDR3 loop: CASVGGEAFF. CDR3 nucleotide sequence: TGTGCCAGCGTTGGGGGGGAAGCTTTCTTT.

V usage is TRBV19 and J usage is TRBJ2-7; 7 bases are a match to TRBD1. J was trimmed by 0 bases and V by 6 bases; bases with no gene match: 5. In germline, CDR1 is LNHDA, CDR2 SQIVND (reference sequence). This CDR3 spans 14 amino acids. DNA of the CDR3: TGTGCCAGTAGCCGAGCAGGGGGCTCCTACGAGCAGTACTTC. This sequence encodes CASSRAGGSYEQYF.

The chain carries TRBV4-3 and TRBJ2-2, with TRBD2 matching 8 bases. Germline loops: CDR1 LGHNA, CDR2 YSLEER. After removal of 6 bases from V and 5 bases from J, the junction contained 8 bases not matched to a gene. CDR3 length: 15 amino acids. The CDR3 spells CASSSGGLVTGELFF. The CDR3 DNA sequence: TGCGCCAGCAGTTCCGGGGGACTAGTAACCGGGGAGCTGTTTTTT.

This sequence joins TRBV7-9 and TRBJ1-4; D is unclear. The CDR3 is made up of 14 amino acids. The V gene lost 1 base and the J gene lost 3 bases, with 6 bases spanning the gap. The germline gives CDR1 SEHNR, CDR2 FQNEAQ (reference sequence). CDR3 sequence reads: CASSLVVPNEKLFF. In DNA, the CDR3 is TGTGCCAGCAGCTTAGTGGTCCCTAATGAAAAACTGTTTTTT. Complete variable domain (other parts from reference TRBV7-9 and TRBJ1-4): DTGVSQNPRHKITKRGQNVTFRCDPISEHNRLYWYRQTLGQGPEFLTYFQNEAQLEKSRLLSDRFSAERPKGSFSTLEIQRTEQGDSAMYLCASSLVVPNEKLFFGSGTQLSVL.

CDR3 region: CASSQDHYNEQFF. CDR3 DNA sequence: TGTGCCAGCAGTCAGGACCATTACAATGAGCAGTTCTTC. J is TRBJ2-1 and V is TRBV28; D remains ambiguous. Germline assignment: CDR1 MDHEN and CDR2 SYDVKM. The CDR3 has 13 residues. Trimming took 5 bases from V and 4 from J, leaving 9 bases between them. Complete variable domain (other parts from reference TRBV28 and TRBJ2-1): DVKVTQSSRYLVKRTGEKVFLECVQDMDHENMFWYRQDPGLGLRLIYFSYDVKMKEKGDIPEGYSVSREKKERFSLILESASTNQTSMYLCASSQDHYNEQFFGPGTRLTVL.

This clone was recorded once. The chain couples TRBV20-1 to TRBJ1-1, with a possible D match to TRBD1 (5 bases). Per germline, CDR1 DFQATT and CDR2 SNEGSKA (reference sequence). The V end lost 3 bases, the J end lost 6 bases, and 8 bases lay between the germline ends. The CDR3 is made up of 11 amino acids. For the CDR3, the DNA is TGCAGTGCTAGTCGGGGGGCTGAAGCTTTCTTT. It codes for CSASRGAEAFF.

This rearrangement joins TRBV21-1 to TRBJ1-2. TRBV21-1 is a pseudogene locus. The CDR3 has 16 amino acids. The CDR3 DNA reads as TGTGCCAGCAGCAAAAAGGGGCAGGGAGACTTCTATGGCTACACCTTC. Protein product: CASSKKGQGDFYGYTF.

The chain recombines TRBV5-4 with TRBJ1-2, with D possibly TRBD1 on 6 matching bases. The CDR3 covers 12 residues. CDR1 SGHNT and CDR2 YYREEE come from the germline V gene (reference sequence). Trimming pared 3 bases from V and 7 bases from J, leaving 10 bases between. CDR3 sequence reads: CASSSQGGGYTF. In nucleotides, the CDR3 is TGTGCCAGCAGCTCACAGGGAGGTGGCTACACCTTC.